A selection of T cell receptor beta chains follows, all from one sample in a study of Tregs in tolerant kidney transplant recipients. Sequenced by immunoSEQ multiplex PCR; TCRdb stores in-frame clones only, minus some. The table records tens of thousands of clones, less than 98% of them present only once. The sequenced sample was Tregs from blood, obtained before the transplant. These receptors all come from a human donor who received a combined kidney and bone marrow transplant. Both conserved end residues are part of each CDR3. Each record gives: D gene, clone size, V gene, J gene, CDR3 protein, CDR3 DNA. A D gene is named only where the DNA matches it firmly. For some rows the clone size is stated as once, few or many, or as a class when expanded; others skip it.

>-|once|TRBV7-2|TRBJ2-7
CASSLEGGSYEQYF
TGTGCCAGCAGCTTAGAAGGGGGCTCCTACGAGCAGTACTTC
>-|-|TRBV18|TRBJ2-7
CASSPSVSYEQYF
TGTGCCAGCTCACCTTCGGTTTCCTACGAGCAGTACTTC
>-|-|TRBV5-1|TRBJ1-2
CASSSTGYGYTF
TGCGCCAGCAGCAGTACAGGGTATGGCTACACCTTC
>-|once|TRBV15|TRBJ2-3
CATSRDPGTQYF
TGTGCCACCAGCAGAGACCCAGGTACGCAGTATTTT
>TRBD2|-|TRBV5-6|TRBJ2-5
CASSPELAGGETQYF
TGTGCCAGCAGCCCAGAGTTAGCGGGAGGAGAGACCCAGTACTTC
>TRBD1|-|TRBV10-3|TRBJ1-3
CAISESGRQGARNTIYF
TGTGCCATCAGTGAGTCCGGGAGACAGGGGGCCAGAAACACCATATATTTT
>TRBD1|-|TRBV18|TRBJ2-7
CASSPKGAGYEQYF
TGTGCCAGCTCACCAAAGGGGGCGGGCTACGAGCAGTACTTC
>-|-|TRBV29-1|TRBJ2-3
CSVDKQGRTDTQYF
TGCAGCGTTGATAAACAGGGTAGAACAGATACGCAGTATTTT
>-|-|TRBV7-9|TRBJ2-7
CASSRGGPFYEQYF
TGTGCCAGCAGCCGCGGGGGCCCTTTTTACGAGCAGTACTTC
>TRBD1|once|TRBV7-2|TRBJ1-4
CASRIGQGEKLFF
TGTGCCAGCAGAATAGGACAGGGCGAAAAACTGTTTTTT
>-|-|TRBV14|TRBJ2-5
CASSLVRFETQYF
TGTGCCAGCAGCCTAGTTCGGTTTGAGACCCAGTACTTC
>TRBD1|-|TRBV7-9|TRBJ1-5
CASRPDRGNQPQHF
TGTGCCAGCAGACCAGACAGGGGAAATCAGCCCCAGCATTTT
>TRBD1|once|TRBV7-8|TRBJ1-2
CASSPDRGYGYTF
TGTGCCAGCAGCCCCGACAGGGGCTATGGCTACACCTTC
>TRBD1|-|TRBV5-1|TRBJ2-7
CASSWGQGEGYEQYF
TGCGCCAGCAGCTGGGGACAGGGGGAGGGTTACGAGCAGTACTTC
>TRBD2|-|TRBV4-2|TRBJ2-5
CASSSGGETQYF
TGTGCCAGCAGCTCCGGGGGGGAGACCCAGTACTTC
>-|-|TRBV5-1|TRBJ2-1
CASSPSARRGPTDNEQFF
TGCGCCAGCAGCCCATCTGCGAGGCGGGGCCCCACCGACAATGAGCAGTTCTTC
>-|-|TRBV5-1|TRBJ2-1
CASSLGVHNEQFF
TGCGCCAGCAGCTTGGGAGTCCACAATGAGCAGTTCTTC
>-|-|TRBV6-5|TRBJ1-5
CASSYSQEGNQPQHF
TGTGCCAGCAGTTACTCGCAGGAAGGCAATCAGCCCCAGCATTTT
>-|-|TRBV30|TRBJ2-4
CAWSVSGRAKNIQYF
TGTGCCTGGAGTGTTTCAGGGCGTGCCAAAAACATTCAGTACTTC
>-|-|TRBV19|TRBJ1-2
CASSIVGTGNGYTF
TGTGCCAGTAGTATAGTCGGCACAGGCAATGGCTACACCTTC
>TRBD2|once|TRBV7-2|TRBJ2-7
CASSPGTRLQYF
TGTGCCAGCAGCCCCGGGACTAGATTGCAGTACTTC
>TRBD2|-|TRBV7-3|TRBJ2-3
CASSFSSGSGDTQYF
TGTGCCAGCAGCTTCTCTAGCGGGAGTGGAGATACGCAGTATTTT
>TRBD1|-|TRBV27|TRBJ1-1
CASRLSPGQGKGNTEAFF
TGTGCCAGCAGGCTATCCCCGGGACAGGGAAAAGGGAACACTGAAGCTTTCTTT
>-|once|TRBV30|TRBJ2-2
CAWSVQGRKVAGELFF
TGTGCCTGGAGTGTACAGGGAAGGAAGGTTGCCGGGGAGCTGTTTTTT
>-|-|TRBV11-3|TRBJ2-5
CASSSPRDSGTVQETQYF
TGTGCCAGCAGCTCCCCCCGGGACTCGGGGACGGTACAAGAGACCCAGTACTTC
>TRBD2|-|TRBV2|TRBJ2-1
CASSDRDYSLFF
TGTGCCAGCAGTGACCGGGACTACTCACTGTTCTTC
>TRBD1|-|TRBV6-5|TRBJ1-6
CASTGTGGSPLHF
TGTGCCAGCACTGGGACAGGGGGTTCACCCCTCCACTTT
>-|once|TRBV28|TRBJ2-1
CASKPGVSYNEQFF
TGTGCCAGTAAACCGGGGGTCTCCTACAATGAGCAGTTCTTC
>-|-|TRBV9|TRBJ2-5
CASSVDRGTQYF
TGTGCCAGCAGCGTAGATCGGGGGACCCAGTACTTC